This TCR beta chain was sequenced during a study of blood T cell repertoires in COVID-19. On the study more broadly: The origin of the acute and convalescent COVID-19 samples was the United States, Italy and Spain. T cells, B-cell-depleted T cells, or PBMCs supplied cDNA or gDNA.

This clone was seen only a few times. Authors' analysis steps: It was from reference gene primer amplification that nucleated cell counts were estimated. Generated by immunoSEQ multiplex PCR, the TCRdb table keeps only in-frame clones and is missing some. The V and J calls and clone size come from that table; D and trimming were worked out from the DNA. The sample lists about 330,000 clones; about 83% were seen once. This CDR3 has 15 amino acids. V lost 2 bases, J lost 0 bases, and 7 bases stayed unmatched. Germline V gives CDR1 GTSNPN, CDR2 SVGIG (reference sequence). The chain employs TRBV30 and TRBJ2-7, with 7 bases aligning to TRBD1. This TCR was sampled from a woman between 50 and 59 years old with acute or convalescent COVID-19. The sample comprised peripheral blood. In nucleotides, the CDR3 is TGTGCCTGGAGTACCGGGACAGACAGCTCCTACGAGCAGTACTTC. Translation: CAWSTGTDSSYEQYF.